Described below is a single T cell receptor beta chain sequence and its context. The germline V gene encodes CDR1 MNHEY and CDR2 SVGEGT. V was trimmed by 2 bases and J by 3 bases, leaving 9 bases between them. This CDR3 comprises 14 residues. Profiling relied on immunoSEQ multiplex PCR, and the TCRdb table lists in-frame clones only, not all of them. The sample carries roughly 150,000 clones, 70% to 80% recorded once. The sample belongs to a study of blood T cell repertoires in COVID-19. Looking at the study overall: T cells, B-cell-depleted T cells, or PBMCs provided the cDNA or gDNA that served as material.

Material for sequencing was peripheral blood. The clonotype was recovered from a man aged 55 to 69 with acute or convalescent COVID-19. The J gene is TRBJ2-3, the V gene TRBV6-2 or TRBV6-3; possibly TRBD2 for D (7 bases). This chain's CDR3 is CASSYGGATDTQYF. The CDR3 nucleotides read TGTGCCAGCAGTTACGGGGGGGCAACAGATACGCAGTATTTT.